A single sample gave rise to the 23 T cell receptor beta chains below, sequenced in a study of vaccination and CD4 T cells after COVID-19. This sample's treatment: approximately 11-day PBMC culture with coronavirus spike peptide pools or control peptides (ViraFEST assay). The Oncomine TCR Beta short-read assay was applied to DNA of cultured CD4+ T cells. MiXCR, applied by TCRdb to the PCR reads, yields one record per CDR3 protein. The sample contains around 21,000 distinct CDR3 sequences, less than 75% of which appear only once. The antigens of these receptors remain unknown. The sequenced sample consisted of CD4+ T cells from blood, cultured in vitro. The receptor set was obtained from a human donor who had recovered from COVID-19.

The chain carries TRBV20-1 and TRBJ1-5; D not certain. The V gene's germline CDR1 is DFQATT and CDR2 SNEGSKA (reference sequence). The CDR3 contains 15 residues. Trimming removed 0 bases from V and 1 base from J, with 10 bases in between. The CDR3 here is CSARDGDKSNQPQHF. CDR3 in DNA: TGCAGTGCTAGAGATGGAGATAAAAGCAATCAGCCCCAGCATTTT.

The V gene is TRBV6-5, the J gene TRBJ1-1; no firm D call. The V end lost 4 bases, the J end lost 4 bases, and 10 bases lay between the germline ends. The CDR3 contains 13 residues. Per germline, CDR1 MNHEY and CDR2 SVGAGI. As DNA, the CDR3 is TGTGCCAGCAGTTCCCTGTATCTCACTGAAGCTTTCTTT. It specifies CASSSLYLTEAFF.

This sequence joins TRBV7-9 and TRBJ1-2, with D possibly being TRBD1 (6 bases). The CDR3 sequence is 15 residues long. Germline CDR1 and CDR2: SEHNR and FQNEAQ (reference sequence). V dropped 5 bases and J dropped 6 bases, with 19 bases sitting between them. Written as DNA, the CDR3 is TGTGCCAGCAGCCTAAGGGGCGGGGGGCCCGATGGCTACACCTTC. Encoded protein: CASSLRGGGPDGYTF. Full variable domain (remainder filled in from reference TRBV7-9 and TRBJ1-2): DTGVSQNPRHKITKRGQNVTFRCDPISEHNRLYWYRQTLGQGPEFLTYFQNEAQLEKSRLLSDRFSAERPKGSFSTLEIQRTEQGDSAMYLCASSLRGGGPDGYTFGSGTRLTVV.

This clonotype was recorded a few times. The CDR3 DNA follows: TGTGCCAGCGTGAGGACTCCCTCAGAGACCCAGTACTTC. This gives the protein CASVRTPSETQYF. The chain couples TRBV2 to TRBJ2-5; tentative D call: TRBD2 (5 bases). V was pared by 8 bases and J by 4 bases, with 14 bases between. Germline V gives CDR1 SNHLY, CDR2 FYNNEI. The CDR3 length is 13 residues.

As regards this clonotype: The missing conserved phenylalanine or tryptophan at the end of this CDR3 makes a read error likely. This chain joins TRBV27 and TRBJ1-2, with TRBD1 identical over 9 bases. CDR3 length equals 15 residues. The V and J ends lost 0 bases and 8 bases, in that order; junction bases with no gene match: 7. Germline values: CDR1 MNHEY, CDR2 SMNVEV (reference sequence). The CDR3 region has the DNA TGTGCCAGCAGTTTATCGAGGGACAGGGTCAGGGGCTACACCTCC. Translating it yields CASSLSRDRVRGYTS.

The CDR3 region is CASSKGWDRGHTIYF. CDR3 nucleotide sequence: TGTGCCAGCAGCAAAGGTTGGGACAGGGGACACACCATATATTTT. This chain connects TRBV21-1 to TRBJ1-3; the table assigns TRBD1, which was not confirmed against the DNA. TRBV21-1 is designated a pseudogene. This CDR3 has 15 amino acids.

V usage is TRBV20-1 and J usage is TRBJ1-1; 10 bases are a match to TRBD1. The CDR3 covers 16 residues. Germline loops: CDR1 DFQATT, CDR2 SNEGSKA (reference sequence). The ends lost 0 bases at V and 6 bases at J; junction bases unmatched: 10. The CDR3 DNA reads TGCAGTGCTAGAGATCGGGACAGGGGTCTTATAGCTGAAGCTTTCTTT. This encodes CSARDRDRGLIAEAFF.

V is TRBV25-1 and J is TRBJ1-6; 9 bases are shared with TRBD1. The germline gives CDR1 MGHDK, CDR2 SYGVNS. The trim removed 5 bases at V and 7 bases at J, leaving 3 bases unmatched. This CDR3 is 14 amino acids long. The CDR3 region has the DNA TGTGCCAGCAGTATTACAGGGGGCAATTCACCCCTCCACTTT. Protein product: CASSITGGNSPLHF. Supplemented by reference TRBV25-1 and TRBJ1-6, the full variable domain reads EADIYQTPRYLVIGTGKKITLECSQTMGHDKMYWYQQDPGMELHLIHYSYGVNSTEKGDLSSESTVSRIRTEHFPLTLESARPSHTSQYLCASSITGGNSPLHFGNGTRLTVT.

This clonotype was detected only a few times. The rearrangement links TRBV7-6 to TRBJ1-5; no reliable D call. Trimming left V 3 bases short and J 6 bases short, with 12 bases between. The CDR3 length is 14 residues. CDR1 and CDR2 from the germline V gene are SGHVS and FNYEAQ. CDR3 sequence (DNA): TGTGCCAGCAGCTTTAGTGGATGGGGTCAGCCCCAGCATTTT. Residues: CASSFSGWGQPQHF. The full variable domain, completed using reference TRBV7-6 and TRBJ1-5, is GAGVSQSPRYKVTKRGQDVALRCDPISGHVSLYWYRQALGQGPEFLTYFNYEAQQDKSGLPNDRFSAERPEGSISTLTIQRTEQRDSAMYRCASSFSGWGQPQHFGDGTRLSIL.

This clonotype was counted only a few times. This chain joins TRBV5-4 and TRBJ1-1; D remains ambiguous. This CDR3 has 13 amino acids. V lost 1 base to trimming and J lost 1 base, with 5 bases between them. CDR1 is SGHNT and CDR2 is YYREEE in the germline V gene (reference sequence). DNA of the CDR3: TGTGCCAGCAGCTTGCAGGAGAACACTGAAGCTTTCTTT. The encoded protein is CASSLQENTEAFF.

This chain links TRBV25-1 with TRBJ2-1; D remains ambiguous. The CDR3 consists of 15 residues. V was trimmed by 3 bases and J by 4 bases, leaving 13 bases between them. CDR1 and CDR2 (germline): MGHDK, SYGVNS. CDR3: CASSDRTARYNEQFF. CDR3 sequence (DNA): TGTGCCAGCAGTGACCGAACTGCTCGGTACAATGAGCAGTTCTTC.

This clonotype has more than one count but fewer than ten. The gene calls are TRBV20-1 and TRBJ1-2; D not resolved. V was shortened by 6 bases and J by 6 bases, with 17 bases between the two germline ends. This CDR3 comprises 13 residues. Germline V gene lookup returns CDR1 DFQATT and CDR2 SNEGSKA (reference sequence). CDR3 sequence: CSAQRASADGYTF. The DNA for the CDR3 is TGCAGTGCCCAGAGGGCGTCCGCTGATGGCTACACCTTC.

The J gene is TRBJ2-7, the V gene TRBV5-4; 10 bases match TRBD2. J was trimmed by 2 bases and V by 4 bases; bases with no gene match: 6. The CDR3 extends over 15 amino acids. From germline, CDR1 is SGHNT and CDR2 YYREEE (reference sequence). The CDR3 DNA reads TGTGCCAGCAGCGGCCGGACTAGCGGAACCTACGAGCAGTACTTC. It specifies CASSGRTSGTYEQYF.

A single count supports this clonotype. The rearrangement links TRBV12-3 or TRBV12-4 to TRBJ2-3; 7 bases fit TRBD1. The CDR3 is 15 residues long. V gave up 3 bases and J gave up 2 bases; unmatched junction bases: 5. This chain's CDR3 is CASSFGTEFTDTQYF. The CDR3 region has the DNA TGTGCCAGCAGTTTTGGGACAGAGTTCACAGATACGCAGTATTTT.

CDR3 region: CASSPRAGTPNTEAFF. Here the CDR3 DNA reads TGTGCCAGCAGCCCGCGCGCCGGGACACCGAACACTGAAGCTTTCTTT. V and J are TRBV11-2 and TRBJ1-1; tentative D call: TRBD1 (6 bases). This CDR3 is 16 amino acids long. V lost 5 bases, J lost 1 base, and 17 bases lay in between. In germline, CDR1 is SGHAT, CDR2 FQNNGV.

The chain uses TRBV20-1 and TRBJ2-5, with D possibly being TRBD1 (6 bases). Trimming took 0 bases from V and 5 from J, leaving 16 bases between them. This CDR3 has 15 amino acids. CDR1 and CDR2 (germline): DFQATT, SNEGSKA (reference sequence). The CDR3 loop reads CSARDSAGVGETQYF. CDR3 coding DNA: TGCAGTGCTAGAGATTCTGCAGGGGTTGGGGAGACCCAGTACTTC.

This chain links TRBV12-3 or TRBV12-4 with TRBJ1-3; D remains ambiguous. Trimming took 6 bases from V and 0 from J, leaving 12 bases between them. The CDR3 runs to 15 residues. CDR3 region: CASRRGPSSGNTIYF. The CDR3 region has the DNA TGTGCCAGCAGACGAGGTCCATCCTCTGGAAACACCATATATTTT.

The chain recombines TRBV30 with TRBJ1-1; D ambiguous. Germline values: CDR1 GTSNPN, CDR2 SVGIG (reference sequence). The CDR3 has 12 amino acids. Trimming stripped 3 bases from V and 1 base from J, with 6 bases between. DNA of the CDR3: TGTGCCTGGAGATATAGGAACACTGAAGCTTTCTTT. Residues: CAWRYRNTEAFF.

The chain couples TRBV10-3 to TRBJ1-2, with 11 nucleotides matching TRBD1. V was clipped by 7 bases and J by 3 bases; unmatched bases: 4. The CDR3 has 14 residues. The germline gives CDR1 ENHRY, CDR2 SYGVKD. The DNA for the CDR3 is TGTGCCATCACCGAGGGACAGGGGGACTATGGCTACACCTTC. Its translation is CAITEGQGDYGYTF.

This chain links TRBV19 with TRBJ2-6; D is unresolved. Germline CDR1 is LNHDA and CDR2 is SQIVND (reference sequence). The length of the CDR3 is 15 residues. Trimming cost V 7 bases and J 1 base, with 11 bases left between them. The DNA for the CDR3 is TGTGCCAGTACGCAGCCCTTGTCTGGGGCCAACGTCCTGACTTTC. Protein product: CASTQPLSGANVLTF.

V is TRBV20-1 and J is TRBJ1-5; D uncertain. CDR3 size: 15 residues. Germline CDR1 reads DFQATT; CDR2 reads SNEGSKA (reference sequence). V shed 3 bases and J shed 4 bases, with 16 bases lying between them. The CDR3 loop is CSASLPPGSNQPQHF. Here the CDR3 DNA reads TGCAGTGCTAGTCTCCCGCCGGGGAGTAATCAGCCCCAGCATTTT.

The CDR3 is CASSPTGSNTEAFF. CDR3 in DNA: TGTGCCAGCAGCCCCACGGGGTCGAACACTGAAGCTTTCTTT. The V gene is TRBV7-8, the J gene TRBJ1-1, with no clear D. The V and J ends lost 5 bases and 1 base respectively, with 11 bases between them. CDR1 and CDR2 (germline): SGHVS, FQNEAQ. CDR3 length: 14 residues.

V and J are TRBV28 and TRBJ1-4, with D uncertain. CDR1 and CDR2 from the germline V gene are MDHEN and SYDVKM. This CDR3 is 11 amino acids long. V was trimmed by 7 bases and J by 5 bases, leaving 5 bases between them. Here the CDR3 DNA reads TGTGCCAGCATCGAGAATGAAAAACTGTTTTTT. Translation: CASIENEKLFF.